This TCR beta chain came from a study of blood T cell repertoires in COVID-19. On the study more broadly: Donors in the United States, Italy and Spain gave samples during acute or convalescent COVID-19.

Here immunoSEQ multiplex PCR was the method, and the copy in TCRdb shows in-frame clones only, minus some. The sample consists of some 130,000 clones, over 60% of them appearing once. V lost 4 bases to trimming and J lost 4 bases; unmatched junction nucleotides: 13. The CDR3 consists of 16 residues. CDR1 SGHNT and CDR2 YYREEE come from the germline V gene (reference sequence). The source material was peripheral blood. V gene TRBV5-4 combines with J gene TRBJ1-1, with TRBD1 identical over 7 bases. This clonotype was sampled from a woman between 70 and 85 years old with acute or convalescent COVID-19. The CDR3 region is CASSPDLQGYGTEAFF. In DNA, the CDR3 is TGTGCCAGCAGCCCAGACTTACAGGGGTACGGCACTGAAGCTTTCTTT. Based on the CDR3 plus reference TRBV5-4 and TRBJ1-1, the full variable domain is ETGVTQSPTHLIKTRGQQVTLRCSSQSGHNTVSWYQQALGQGPQFIFQYYREEENGRGNFPPRFSGLQFPNYSSELNVNALELDDSALYLCASSPDLQGYGTEAFFGQGTRLTVV.